This is a list of T cell receptor beta chains from one sample in a study of cytomegalovirus exposure and HLA in healthy donors. Profiling relied on immunoSEQ multiplex PCR, and the TCRdb table lists in-frame clones only, not all of them. Of 150,000 to 200,000 clones listed, 75% to 90% are singletons. The sample taken for sequencing was PBMCs. Source of these receptors: a young man in good health and CMV-seropositive. CDR3s include the opening cysteine and the closing phenylalanine or tryptophan. Fields, in order: CDR3 length, D gene, V gene, clone size, J gene, CDR3 DNA, CDR3 protein. The D gene is left open where the match is weak. Clone size appears in some rows only: once, few, many, or a class for an expanded clone.

len: 11
d_gene: -
v_gene: TRBV5-6
abundance: few
j_gene: TRBJ1-6
CDR3nt: TGTGCCAGCAGCCGGAATTCACCCCTCCACTTT
CDR3aa: CASSRNSPLHF

len: 12
d_gene: -
v_gene: TRBV5-6
abundance: -
j_gene: TRBJ2-7
CDR3nt: TGTGCCAGCAGCTTGGGAGGTGGCGAGCAGTACTTC
CDR3aa: CASSLGGGEQYF

len: 14
d_gene: -
v_gene: TRBV5-1
abundance: -
j_gene: TRBJ1-1
CDR3nt: TGCGCCAGCAGCTTGGGGGCAGACAACTTTGAAGCTTTCTTT
CDR3aa: CASSLGADNFEAFF

len: 15
d_gene: TRBD1
v_gene: TRBV7-9
abundance: -
j_gene: TRBJ2-5
CDR3nt: TGTTCCAGCAGCCAGATGACAGGGGTCAGCGAGACCCAGTACTTC
CDR3aa: CSSSQMTGVSETQYF

len: 14
d_gene: -
v_gene: TRBV14
abundance: few
j_gene: TRBJ1-2
CDR3nt: TGTGCCAGCAGCCAAGATCCGTACGAGGGCGGCTACACCTTC
CDR3aa: CASSQDPYEGGYTF

len: 16
d_gene: TRBD2
v_gene: TRBV2
abundance: -
j_gene: TRBJ2-5
CDR3nt: TGTGCCAGCAGTGAAGTTACGTGGGGGGGGGAAGAGACCCAGTACTTC
CDR3aa: CASSEVTWGGEETQYF

len: 11
d_gene: -
v_gene: TRBV5-1
abundance: -
j_gene: TRBJ2-5
CDR3nt: TGCGCCAGCAGCTTCAAAGAGACCCAGTACTTC
CDR3aa: CASSFKETQYF

len: 16
d_gene: TRBD1
v_gene: TRBV4-3
abundance: -
j_gene: TRBJ2-7
CDR3nt: TGCGCCAGCAGCCAAGATCGGACAGGGGGGGCCTACGAGCAGTACTTC
CDR3aa: CASSQDRTGGAYEQYF

len: 16
d_gene: TRBD1
v_gene: TRBV19
abundance: -
j_gene: TRBJ2-3
CDR3nt: TGTGCCAGTAGTACTCAGGACAGGGGCGGCACAGATACGCAGTATTTT
CDR3aa: CASSTQDRGGTDTQYF

len: 16
d_gene: -
v_gene: TRBV9
abundance: -
j_gene: TRBJ1-3
CDR3nt: TGTGCCAGCAGCGTAGAGGCCAGGGGTGCTGGAAACACCATATATTTT
CDR3aa: CASSVEARGAGNTIYF

len: 17
d_gene: TRBD2
v_gene: TRBV19
abundance: few
j_gene: TRBJ2-2
CDR3nt: TGTGCCAGTAGTATAGGGACTAGCGGAATGAACACCGGGGAGCTGTTTTTT
CDR3aa: CASSIGTSGMNTGELFF

len: 14
d_gene: -
v_gene: TRBV7-2
abundance: -
j_gene: TRBJ2-3
CDR3nt: TGTGCCAGCAGCTTAGGTCTGAGCACAGATACGCAGTATTTT
CDR3aa: CASSLGLSTDTQYF

len: 18
d_gene: TRBD2
v_gene: TRBV7-9
abundance: -
j_gene: TRBJ2-1
CDR3nt: TGTGCCAGCAGCTCAGGAAGTAGCGGGAGGGCCCGATACAATGAGCAGTTCTTC
CDR3aa: CASSSGSSGRARYNEQFF

len: 15
d_gene: -
v_gene: TRBV28
abundance: once
j_gene: TRBJ2-5
CDR3nt: TGTGCCAGCAGTTTTTTTAGGGGCGGGAAAGAGACCCAGTACTTC
CDR3aa: CASSFFRGGKETQYF

len: 15
d_gene: -
v_gene: TRBV19
abundance: once
j_gene: TRBJ1-1
CDR3nt: TGTGCCAGTACCGACTGGGTAGGAACGAACACTGAAGCTTTCTTT
CDR3aa: CASTDWVGTNTEAFF

len: 15
d_gene: TRBD2
v_gene: TRBV6-5
abundance: once
j_gene: TRBJ2-5
CDR3nt: TGTGCCAGCAGTTACCAGTTAGCGGGGCAAGAGACCCAGTACTTC
CDR3aa: CASSYQLAGQETQYF

len: 16
d_gene: -
v_gene: TRBV28
abundance: -
j_gene: TRBJ2-7
CDR3nt: TGTGCCAGTAGCAGTTTCGGCCAGGGTTCGAGGTACGAGCAGTACTTC
CDR3aa: CASSSFGQGSRYEQYF

len: 18
d_gene: TRBD2
v_gene: TRBV4-3
abundance: -
j_gene: TRBJ2-1
CDR3nt: TGCGCCAGCAGCCCCCGCCTAGCGGGGGGGCCGAAGTACAATGAGCAGTTCTTC
CDR3aa: CASSPRLAGGPKYNEQFF

len: 11
d_gene: -
v_gene: TRBV2
abundance: few
j_gene: TRBJ1-2
CDR3nt: TGTGCCAGCAGTCCAGAGAGTAGGGGCCCGTTC
CDR3aa: CASSPESRGPF

len: 13
d_gene: -
v_gene: TRBV11-3
abundance: -
j_gene: TRBJ2-1
CDR3nt: TGTGCCAGCAGCTATCGGGGAGTCAATGAGCAGTTCTTC
CDR3aa: CASSYRGVNEQFF

len: 17
d_gene: TRBD1
v_gene: TRBV28
abundance: once
j_gene: TRBJ1-4
CDR3nt: TGTGCCAGCGAACACGGACAGGGGCCGGCAACTAATGAAAAACTGTTTTTT
CDR3aa: CASEHGQGPATNEKLFF

len: 14
d_gene: TRBD1
v_gene: TRBV18
abundance: once
j_gene: TRBJ2-7
CDR3nt: TGTGCCAGCTCACCACAGGGGGCAGGCTACGAGCAGTACTTC
CDR3aa: CASSPQGAGYEQYF

len: 16
d_gene: -
v_gene: TRBV7-8
abundance: -
j_gene: TRBJ2-1
CDR3nt: TGTGCCAGCAGCTTAGGAAGGCGGGGCCTCTACAATGAGCAGTTCTTC
CDR3aa: CASSLGRRGLYNEQFF